What follows is one T cell receptor beta chain and its context. This clone was counted a few times. The clone's antigen remains unknown. There are no base qualities to consult, and no much larger clone falls within one base. Another Seattle source contributed samples from volunteer blood donors who had recovered from COVID-19. The collaborating institutions used their own protocols to collect whole blood in K2EDTA tubes. For TCRbeta analysis, collaborators shipped samples in one of three forms: frozen whole blood, isolated PBMCs, or DNA extracted from either of those sample types. These data come from a study of blood T cell repertoires in COVID-19 (dated by TCRdb to the early 2020s). About the full investigation: Samples from collaborators originated in the United States, Italy and Spain and spanned both the acute and convalescent phases of COVID-19. The repertoires were made available in a free public database intended to serve as a resource for research on the immune response to SARS-CoV-2. The dataset comprised deeply sampled blood TCRbeta repertoires from subjects exposed to, actively infected with, or recovered from COVID-19. The samples were drawn from the first 160 participants of the ongoing ImmuneRACE study and from over a thousand subjects provided by 6 global collaborators. Sample metadata almost always included a de-identified subject ID, COVID-19 status, age in years and sex. HLA class I and class II types, where available, came from metadata supplied by the sample provider rather than from assay-based typing. The material from the prospective study consisted of cDNA or gDNA derived from T cells, B-cell-depleted T cells, or PBMCs. Paper-wide results and their limitations: The amount of clinical and demographic metadata varied by source and participant and was provided uncurated.

Its CDR3 holds 12 amino acids, cysteine through phenylalanine. Just the 36-base CDR3 DNA is kept, in frame starting at base 1. CDR1 and CDR2, looked up from the germline V gene, are MGHDK and SYGVNS. V loses 7 bases, J loses 4 bases, and the germline ends lie 8 bases apart. TCRbeta CDR3 regions were amplified from genomic DNA by means of the immunoSEQ Assay, a bias-controlled multiplex PCR. The original methods were these. The number of nucleated cells in each sample was estimated by amplification of reference gene primers within the assay. To quantify the absolute abundance of each unique TCRbeta CDR3 rearrangement, sequence reads were collapsed and filtered. For each sample, productive Simpson clonality was calculated by taking the square root of Simpson's diversity index across productive rearrangements. Drawn from immuneACCESS, this table holds only the in-frame rearrangements with V and J called that TCRdb kept. Clones are partly lost; checked studies trace under half to an unresolved V gene and leave the rest unexplained. For V, J and clone size, that table is used; D and trimming come from the DNA. The sample table holds around 130,000 clones, of which roughly 80% were seen once. The top ten hold 9.5% to 15% of the sample.

The sample was peripheral blood. This chain is built from TRBV25-1 and TRBJ1-3; the D gene assignment is ambiguous. The source is a woman aged 25-40 years who had recovered from COVID-19. CDR3 region: CASISSGNTIYF. The DNA sequence is TGTGCCAGCATATCGTCCGGAAACACCATATATTTT.